The T cell receptor beta chain under discussion was sequenced for a study of shared clonotypes between healthy human individuals. Across the study: Those who served as donors were a couple of women and three men between the ages of 18 and 49.

The data were produced by immunoSEQ multiplex PCR, yet TCRdb's version contains in-frame clones alone and is incomplete. The sample lists over a million clones, 78% occurring once. About this clone: The target antigen is unknown.

The study's findings and limits: Sequencing of the sorted subsets was shown by rarefaction to be incomplete despite large depth. Researchers found naive subsets generally carried larger estimated richness than memory subsets.

Germline-derived CDR1 and CDR2 are SGHRS and YFSETQ. The germline V and J ends were trimmed by 3 bases and 7 bases, with 13 bases remaining between them. The CDR3 runs to 14 residues. V is TRBV5-1 and J is TRBJ2-2, with D tentatively TRBD2 (7 bases). The receptor's source is a man in his late teens or twenties in good health. Some clones in this sample may be carry-over from other donors' samples. Specimen: memory CD4+ T cells from PBMCs. Subset defined: CD45RA-negative fraction. The CDR3 sequence: CASSSAGALGELFF. CDR3 coding DNA: TGCGCCAGCAGCTCGGCGGGGGCGCTCGGGGAGCTGTTTTTT.